The present T cell receptor beta chain was sequenced within a study of shared clonotypes between healthy human individuals (dated by TCRdb to 2019 to 2021). Regarding the research as a whole: The cohort comprised two women and a few men aged 18 to 49 years. To increase sequencing depth and limit assay-specific biases, different laboratories used diverse techniques to prepare libraries and sequence TCR repertoires. To estimate repertoire size and how much clonotypes are shared between individuals, the study performed deep sequencing of blood TCR repertoires from roughly five healthy adults. For each donor, CD4 naive and CD4 memory were each run on three plates, CD8 naive on two plates, and CD8 memory on one plate. Between about 0.8 and 9 billion PBMCs per donor were obtained by leukapheresis.

Study-wide conclusions, independent of this receptor: Clonotypes shared by all four sorted-subset donors showed higher generation probabilities than non-shared clonotypes. Larger estimated clonotype richness was generally found for naive subsets than for memory subsets. Pairwise subsampling led to the expectation that sequencing depth would affect the degree of clonotype sharing among donors. Approximately 5% of naive CD4, around 3.6% of naive CD8, 2.3% of memory CD4, and 0.4% of memory CD8 clonotypes were shared across a few donors. Sampling was restricted to blood, and TCR repertoires in tissue are likely to differ from TCR repertoires in blood. The small number of donors limited the genetic and exposure-history diversity represented. Incomplete sequencing was indicated by rarefaction of sorted-subset datasets, despite the large sequencing depth.

Note on this clone: The antigen this receptor binds is unknown. Nothing much larger sits one base from this clone, and base qualities are not available. The same CDR3 can be traced to other DNA sequences in this sample.

From its cysteine to its phenylalanine, the CDR3 spans 14 amino acids. The only DNA kept is the CDR3, 42 bases in frame from the first base. Relative to germline, V is missing 5 bases and J is missing 4 bases, with 2 bases of the junction outside any gene match. CDR1 and CDR2, per the germline V gene, are SGHTA and FQGTGA. Healthy HIV-negative adults with no recently reported acute infections or vaccinations were included as donors. All donors were Caucasian adults living in Nashville, Tennessee, USA. CD4+ T cells were enriched by magnetic negative selection; naive cells were then positively selected on CD45RA, and the negative fraction formed the memory subset. Blood was obtained by leukapheresis, after which PBMCs were separated by Ficoll-Histopaque density gradient centrifugation and cryopreserved in liquid nitrogen vapor phase. Analytical flow cytometry was used to check the purity and quantity of every magnetically sorted T cell population. From each sorted fraction, genomic DNA was isolated and quantified by UV absorbance on a Nanodrop 2000c.

Using the deep immunoSEQ assay, TCR CDR3 regions were amplified from genomic DNA by multiplex PCR. For each cell subset, the extracted genomic DNA was distributed evenly across all wells of several immunoSEQ 96-well plates, and each plate served as one replicate. For sorted subsets, each replicate PCR was loaded with about 0.2 ug genomic DNA, equivalent to 30,000 to 35,000 T cell genomes. Purified libraries were measured with a Qubit 3.0 fluorometer, size-checked on a Bioanalyzer 2100, and measured again with the KAPA Library Quantification kit. Every immunoSEQ 96-well plate was sequenced on a dedicated single-read 150-cycle Illumina NextSeq 550 flow cell. The study's processing was this. Because the immunoSEQ output included only junctional sequences and no quality scores, the filtering could not be the same as the filtering used for full-length reads. To assign V/J genes and CDR3, sequences were annotated using PyIR, a Python wrapper for IgBLAST v1.9, with IMGT germline references. Reads were filtered out if the reads had weak V/J assignments (E-value above 1e-6), no CDR3, stop codons, out-of-frame junctions, or ambiguous translated residues. V3J clonotypes were defined as sequences sharing the same inferred V gene, J gene, and CDR3 amino acid sequence. The percentage overlap between two repertoires was calculated by dividing the number of shared unique clonotypes by the size of the smaller repertoire. Richness of each repertoire was evaluated using RTK rarefaction, the Chao1 estimator, and Recon v2.1 estimates of unobserved clonotypes. For all TCRbeta clonotypes obtained by the gDNA method from a handful of donors, generation probabilities were computed with OLGA. TCRdb took this table from immuneACCESS and kept in-frame rearrangements with V and J called. Such tables lack part of the clones; where checked against another copy, unresolved V genes explain under half of the gap, and the rest is unexplained. The D gene and trimming were derived from the DNA, and the V and J assignments and clone size from that table. The sample profile shows approximately 2.1 million clones; over 90% of them were found once. The biggest ten clones account for about 0.37% of the sample.

Sequencing was carried out using naive CD4+ T cells from PBMCs. The sample's cell subset or site label, decoded: CD45RA+ positively selected. The receptor was derived from a man between 18 and 35 years old in good health. Some clones in this sample may be carry-over from other donors' samples. This chain joins TRBV7-3 to TRBJ2-1; TRBD2 matches 10 bases in the middle. The nucleotides are TGTGCCAGCAGCCGACTAGCGGGTTACAATGAGCAGTTCTTC. Protein translation: CASSRLAGYNEQFF.